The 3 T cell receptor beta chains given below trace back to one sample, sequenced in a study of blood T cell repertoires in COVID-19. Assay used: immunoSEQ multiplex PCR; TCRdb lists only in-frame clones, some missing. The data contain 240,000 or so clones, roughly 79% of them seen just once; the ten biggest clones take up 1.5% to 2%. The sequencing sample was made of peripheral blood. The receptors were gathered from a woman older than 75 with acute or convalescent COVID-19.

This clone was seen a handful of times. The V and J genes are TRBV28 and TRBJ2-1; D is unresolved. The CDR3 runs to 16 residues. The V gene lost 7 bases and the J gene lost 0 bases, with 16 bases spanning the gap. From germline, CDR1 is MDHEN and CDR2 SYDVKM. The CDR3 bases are TGTGCCAGCAACCCAGGTGGCGCAGACTCCTACAATGAGCAGTTCTTC. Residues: CASNPGGADSYNEQFF.

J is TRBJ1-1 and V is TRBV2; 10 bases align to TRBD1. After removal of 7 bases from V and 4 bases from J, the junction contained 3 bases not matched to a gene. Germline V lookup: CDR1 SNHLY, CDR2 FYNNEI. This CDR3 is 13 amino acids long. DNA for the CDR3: TGTGCCAGCACCCGACAGGGGGCCACTGAAGCTTTCTTT. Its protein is CASTRQGATEAFF. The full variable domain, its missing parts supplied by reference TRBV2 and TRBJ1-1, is EPEVTQTPSHQVTQMGQEVILRCVPISNHLYFYWYRQILGQKVEFLVSFYNNEISEKSEIFDDQFSVERPDGSNFTLKIRSTKLEDSAMYFCASTRQGATEAFFGQGTRLTVV.

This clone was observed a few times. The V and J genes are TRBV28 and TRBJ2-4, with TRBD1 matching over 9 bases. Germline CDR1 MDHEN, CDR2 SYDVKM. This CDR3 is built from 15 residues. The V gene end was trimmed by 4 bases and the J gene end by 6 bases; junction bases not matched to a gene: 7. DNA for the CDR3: TGTGCCAGCAGTTCCTCGCGGACAGGGGTAAACATTCAGTACTTC. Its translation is CASSSSRTGVNIQYF.